The 25 T cell receptor beta chains given below trace back to one sample, sequenced in a study of CD8 T cells in ankylosing spondylitis. Regarding the study as a whole: A motif of under 10 highly homologous TCR beta variants was seen as apparently characteristic of ankylosing spondylitis blood.

TCRdb used MiXCR to reprocess the 5' RACE reads, holding one entry per CDR3 protein. The data show about 540,000 distinct CDR3 sequences, about 12% seen once. These receptors' antigens are unknown. The sequencing sample was made of blood, either unsorted or a sorted T cell fraction (not recorded which). The receptors originated from a male donor with ankylosing spondylitis.

This clonotype came up a few times. The rearrangement links TRBV11-3 to TRBJ2-2, with 9 bases matching TRBD1. Germline V CDR1 and CDR2: SGHNT, YENEEA. This CDR3 is built from 15 residues. The V and J ends lost 3 bases and 5 bases, in that order; junction bases with no gene match: 4. The CDR3: CASSFGTGRTGELFF. In nucleotides, the CDR3 is TGTGCCAGCAGCTTCGGGACAGGGCGGACCGGGGAGCTGTTTTTT.

The V call is TRBV6-1, the J call TRBJ1-2, with D unclear. The CDR3 is made up of 15 amino acids. The germline V gene encodes CDR1 MNHNS and CDR2 SASEGT. The ends were cut back, 6 bases at V and 0 bases at J, with 14 bases in the middle. The DNA of the CDR3 is TGTGCCAGCAGACATCCCGGCAGAGCTAACTATGGCTACACCTTC. It specifies CASRHPGRANYGYTF.

The CDR3: CASSQYRTSGRTTDTQYF. The CDR3 DNA is TGTGCCAGCAGCCAATACCGGACTAGCGGGAGGACCACAGATACGCAGTATTTT. The gene calls are TRBV3-1 and TRBJ2-3; 14 bases agree with TRBD2. V was clipped by 2 bases and J by 2 bases; unmatched bases: 6. CDR3 length: 18 residues. Germline loops: CDR1 LGHDT, CDR2 YNNKEL (reference sequence).

This clonotype was observed many times. This rearrangement joins TRBV20-1 to TRBJ2-7; TRBD1 or TRBD2 may be the D gene (6 bases each). The V gene lost 0 bases and the J gene lost 4 bases, with 16 bases spanning the gap. Germline V gene lookup returns CDR1 DFQATT and CDR2 SNEGSKA (reference sequence). The CDR3 runs 15 residues. This CDR3 reads CSAREGAGNIYEQYF. DNA for the CDR3: TGCAGTGCTAGAGAGGGGGCGGGAAATATATACGAGCAGTACTTC.

This clonotype was detected a few times. The chain has TRBV10-3 and TRBJ2-1; D is unclear. The length of the CDR3 is 15 residues. Germline V gives CDR1 ENHRY, CDR2 SYGVKD. The V gene lost 3 bases and the J gene lost 5 bases, with 14 bases spanning the gap. As DNA, the CDR3 is TGTGCCATCAGTGAACGCGCGGTTGCCCACAATGAGCAGTTCTTC. Translating it yields CAISERAVAHNEQFF.

The chain carries TRBV20-1 and TRBJ1-4, with 7 bases aligning to TRBD1. The CDR3 contains 15 residues. In germline, CDR1 is DFQATT, CDR2 SNEGSKA (reference sequence). V gave up 8 bases and J gave up 3 bases; unmatched junction bases: 12. DNA for the CDR3: TGCAGTAGCCAGGGGGGGCTCGCGGCTAATGAAAAACTGTTTTTT. This encodes CSSQGGLAANEKLFF.

The chain links TRBV27 to TRBJ1-4; D is perhaps TRBD1 (6 bases). The germline V gene has CDR1 MNHEY and CDR2 SMNVEV (reference sequence). This CDR3 is 18 amino acids long. V was clipped by 0 bases and J by 0 bases, with 14 bases between them. CDR3 region: CASSLSHLRGATNEKLFF. The DNA of the CDR3 is TGTGCCAGCAGTTTATCGCACCTAAGGGGGGCAACTAATGAAAAACTGTTTTTT.

The chain links TRBV6-5 to TRBJ1-1; D gene ambiguous. The V gene lost 1 base and the J gene lost 0 bases, with 6 bases spanning the gap. Germline CDR1 is MNHEY and CDR2 is SVGAGI. The CDR3 spans 14 residues. The chain's CDR3 is CASSYWQLNTEAFF. CDR3 nucleotide sequence: TGTGCCAGCAGTTACTGGCAGCTGAACACTGAAGCTTTCTTT.

This clonotype has just a few counts. The rearrangement joins TRBV7-2 to TRBJ1-6, with D hard to call. CDR1 SGHTA and CDR2 FQGNSA come from the germline V gene. The length of the CDR3 is 14 residues. Trimming took off 9 bases at V and 5 bases at J, with 14 bases between the two ends. The CDR3 DNA follows: TGTGCCAGTACCCCAGCTGCTAATAATTCACCCCTCCACTTT. As protein: CASTPAANNSPLHF. Combining the CDR3 with reference TRBV7-2 and TRBJ1-6 gives the whole variable domain GAGVSQSPSNKVTEKGKDVELRCDPISGHTALYWYRQSLGQGLEFLIYFQGNSAPDKSGLPSDRFSAERTGGSVSTLTIQRTQQEDSAVYLCASTPAANNSPLHFGNGTRLTVT.

This clonotype was counted a few times. The V and J genes are TRBV5-5 and TRBJ2-1; TRBD1 aligns across 9 bases. CDR1 is SGHKS and CDR2 is YYEKEE in the germline V gene (reference sequence). The junction had 9 bases not matched to a gene; V was cut back by 4 bases and J by 7 bases. This CDR3 is built from 15 residues. CDR3 region: CASSPTGGLGNEQFF. The CDR3 nucleotides read TGTGCCAGCAGCCCTACAGGGGGCTTAGGTAATGAGCAGTTCTTC.

At least ten counts were recorded for this clonotype. The V and J genes are TRBV12-3 or TRBV12-4 and TRBJ2-1; no reliable D call. V was clipped by 3 bases and J by 0 bases, with 9 bases between them. CDR3 length: 15 amino acids. The DNA for the CDR3 is TGTGCCAGCAGTTTGGCCGGAGTCTCCTACAATGAGCAGTTCTTC. Amino acid sequence: CASSLAGVSYNEQFF.

In this sample, this clonotype turned up a few times. This chain uses TRBV6-2 or TRBV6-3 with TRBJ1-1, with unresolved D. Trimming cost V 5 bases and J 1 base, with 14 bases left between them. The CDR3 consists of 15 residues. CDR1 and CDR2 from the germline V gene are MNHEY and SVGEGT. DNA of the CDR3: TGTGCCAGCAGTCAGGCGGGTGGGCCGAACACTGAAGCTTTCTTT. Encoded protein: CASSQAGGPNTEAFF.

This clonotype came up a few times. The chain employs TRBV7-2 and TRBJ1-2; D call uncertain. The germline gives CDR1 SGHTA, CDR2 FQGNSA. The CDR3 spans 12 residues. The V gene lost 1 base and the J gene lost 8 bases, with 8 bases spanning the gap. The CDR3 DNA follows: TGTGCCAGCAGCTTAGACCGTCTAGGCTACACCTTC. Its translation: CASSLDRLGYTF. Based on the CDR3 plus reference TRBV7-2 and TRBJ1-2, the full variable domain is GAGVSQSPSNKVTEKGKDVELRCDPISGHTALYWYRQSLGQGLEFLIYFQGNSAPDKSGLPSDRFSAERTGGSVSTLTIQRTQQEDSAVYLCASSLDRLGYTFGSGTRLTVV.

This clonotype was detected only a few times. The rearrangement links TRBV7-8 to TRBJ1-1; the D is unclear. Germline V gene sequence: CDR1 SGHVS, CDR2 FQNEAQ. The CDR3 extends over 12 amino acids. V was clipped by 4 bases and J by 5 bases, with 8 bases between them. This chain's CDR3 is CASSSFETEAFF. CDR3 sequence (DNA): TGTGCCAGCAGCTCTTTCGAGACTGAAGCTTTCTTT.

The chain is built from TRBV6-4 and TRBJ2-1; D is perhaps TRBD2 (6 bases). The ends were cut back, 0 bases at V and 7 bases at J, with 13 bases in the middle. The CDR3 runs to 15 residues. Germline V gene data show CDR1 as MRHNA and CDR2 as SNTAGT. The CDR3 sequence is CASSDSGLARNEQFF. CDR3 bases: TGTGCCAGCAGTGACTCGGGGCTAGCGCGGAATGAGCAGTTCTTC.

This clonotype showed up just a few times. V usage is TRBV12-3 or TRBV12-4 and J usage is TRBJ1-4; possible D gene TRBD1, 5 bases. The CDR3 runs 14 residues. V dropped 1 base and J dropped 5 bases, with 8 bases sitting between them. The CDR3 spells CASSLVQENEKLFF. In nucleotides, the CDR3 is TGTGCCAGCAGTTTAGTACAGGAAAATGAAAAACTGTTTTTT.

This clonotype was picked up many times. The chain links TRBV12-3 or TRBV12-4 to TRBJ2-3, with TRBD2 as a possible D gene (6 bases). V shed 7 bases and J shed 6 bases, with 14 bases lying between them. The length of the CDR3 is 13 residues. CDR3 coding DNA: TGTGCCAGCATGTTAGCGGAGGGGGATACGCAGTATTTT. Protein: CASMLAEGDTQYF.

The genes are TRBV7-2 and TRBJ1-2; unclear D gene. CDR3 length equals 14 residues. V lost 4 bases and J lost 7, with 16 bases in between. In germline, CDR1 is SGHTA, CDR2 FQGNSA. The CDR3 bases are TGTGCCAGCAGCTCCGAACACATAACTGCTGGCTACACCTTC. Its translation is CASSSEHITAGYTF.

The table lists this clonotype with a few counts. The chain links TRBV11-2 to TRBJ2-1, with 16 positions matching TRBD2. Germline trimming cut 0 bases from V and 7 bases from J; bases unmatched to any gene: 6. CDR3 length equals 18 residues. Germline-derived CDR1 and CDR2 are SGHAT and FQNNGV. Here the CDR3 reads CASSLEYPGLAGGNEQFF. CDR3 DNA sequence: TGTGCCAGCAGCTTAGAATACCCGGGACTAGCGGGAGGGAATGAGCAGTTCTTC.

This clonotype was recorded many times. The chain couples TRBV5-1 to TRBJ1-4; TRBD1 is a possible D gene (6 bases). Looked up from germline, CDR1 is SGHRS and CDR2 is YFSETQ. This CDR3 comprises 14 residues. V was trimmed by 2 bases and J by 6 bases, leaving 11 bases between them. CDR3: CASSFGQRDEKLFF. The CDR3 DNA reads TGCGCCAGCAGCTTCGGACAGAGGGATGAAAAACTGTTTTTT.

This clonotype has ten or more counts. J is TRBJ2-7 and V is TRBV7-9; the D is unclear. This CDR3 region has 16 residues. The germline V gene encodes CDR1 SEHNR and CDR2 FQNEAQ (reference sequence). V was trimmed by 2 bases and J by 2 bases, leaving 16 bases between them. The CDR3 spells CASSLYRGRSTYEQYF. DNA of the CDR3: TGTGCCAGCAGCTTATACCGAGGCAGGTCCACCTACGAGCAGTACTTC.

This clonotype was counted at least ten times. The rearrangement links TRBV12-3 or TRBV12-4 to TRBJ1-3; possibly TRBD1 for D (5 bases). The V gene lost 3 bases and the J gene lost 0 bases, with 12 bases spanning the gap. There are 16 residues in the CDR3. CDR3 in amino acids: CASSFPGTASGNTIYF. The CDR3 DNA follows: TGTGCCAGCAGTTTTCCCGGGACGGCCTCTGGAAACACCATATATTTT.

J is TRBJ1-1 and V is TRBV7-2; no clear D. The ends were cut back, 7 bases at V and 10 bases at J, with 22 bases in the middle. The CDR3 loop spans 14 amino acids. CDR1 is SGHTA and CDR2 is FQGNSA in the germline V gene. CDR3 residues: CASISTGDPSGAFF. For the CDR3, the DNA is TGTGCCAGCATCAGCACCGGGGATCCCAGTGGAGCTTTCTTT.

This clonotype has a count of ten or more. The genes are TRBV5-1 and TRBJ2-5, with 10 bases aligning to TRBD2. Germline CDR1 is SGHRS and CDR2 is YFSETQ. This CDR3 has 16 amino acids. V was pared by 4 bases and J by 1 base, with 7 bases of the junction left unmatched. The CDR3 here is CASSPRTSGAQETQYF. The DNA for the CDR3 is TGCGCCAGCAGCCCTAGGACTAGCGGAGCCCAAGAGACCCAGTACTTC.

The rearrangement uses TRBV25-1 and TRBJ2-7; D gene unclear. V was shortened by 11 bases and J by 2 bases, with 19 bases between the two germline ends. The CDR3 spans 14 residues. CDR1 and CDR2 from the germline V gene are MGHDK and SYGVNS. The DNA of the CDR3 is TGTGCCGCCGGCAGTGAGGTCGGGCCCTACGAGCAGTACTTC. It translates to CAAGSEVGPYEQYF.